The clone carrying this T cell receptor (beta chain) has a count of ten or more. Trimming removed 3 bases at V and 8 bases at J, with 11 bases between. The CDR3 is 13 residues long. Germline values: CDR1 SEHNR, CDR2 FQNEAQ (reference sequence). These data belong to a study of read filtering for tumor transcriptome and immune sequencing. The overall study: After DNase treatment, RNA was made into whole-transcriptome libraries.

This library used approximately 0.4 ug RNA and molecular barcoded adaptors spanning alpha/delta and beta/gamma chains. TCRdb passed the reads through MiXCR, listing each CDR3 protein once. Of about 45,000 distinct CDR3 sequences listed, around 21% are singletons. The J gene is TRBJ2-1, the V gene TRBV7-9, with D perhaps TRBD2 (5 bases). Sequenced input: a population of CD138-negative cells sorted from bone marrow. This receptor was taken from a donor at least 40 years old with multiple myeloma. This CDR3 reads CASSFETNYEQFF. The CDR3 region has the DNA TGTGCCAGCAGCTTCGAGACTAATTATGAGCAGTTCTTC.